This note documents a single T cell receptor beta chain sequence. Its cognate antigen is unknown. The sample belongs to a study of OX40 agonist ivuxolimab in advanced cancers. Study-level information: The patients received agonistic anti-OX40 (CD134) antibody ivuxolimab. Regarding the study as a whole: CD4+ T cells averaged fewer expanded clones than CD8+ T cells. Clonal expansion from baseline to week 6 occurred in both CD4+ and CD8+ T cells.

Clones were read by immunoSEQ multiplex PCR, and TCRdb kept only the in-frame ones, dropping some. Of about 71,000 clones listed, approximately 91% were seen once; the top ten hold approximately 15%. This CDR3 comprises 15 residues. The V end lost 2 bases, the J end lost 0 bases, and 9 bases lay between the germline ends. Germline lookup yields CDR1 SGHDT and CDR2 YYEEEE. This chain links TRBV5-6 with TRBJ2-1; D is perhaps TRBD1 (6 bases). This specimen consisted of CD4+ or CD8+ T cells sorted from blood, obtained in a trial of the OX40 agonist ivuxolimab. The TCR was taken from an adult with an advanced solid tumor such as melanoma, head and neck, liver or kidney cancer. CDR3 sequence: CASSLQGSSYNEQFF. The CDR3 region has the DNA TGTGCCAGCAGCTTACAGGGAAGCTCCTACAATGAGCAGTTCTTC.